The 20 T cell receptor beta chains presented below share a single source sample, sequenced in a study of T cell responses to AZD1222 COVID-19 vaccine. Libraries were prepared by immunoSEQ multiplex PCR; TCRdb keeps only in-frame clonotypes and omits some of them. The sample records some 130,000 clones, 80% to 95% being singletons. Material: peripheral blood, obtained 28 days after the second AZD1222 dose. The receptors here all came from an adult who received the AZD1222 COVID-19 vaccine.

This clone was seen only a few times. J is TRBJ2-1 and V is TRBV7-8; perhaps TRBD1 as D (5 bases). Trimming removed 6 bases from V and 6 bases from J, with 15 bases in between. CDR1 and CDR2 (germline): SGHVS, FQNEAQ. The CDR3 is 14 amino acids. This CDR3 is CASRGPARPNEQFF. CDR3 in DNA: TGTGCCAGCAGGGGGCCGGCACGTCCCAATGAGCAGTTCTTC.

The rearrangement joins TRBV27 to TRBJ1-2; D possibly corresponds to TRBD1 (5 bases). This CDR3 comprises 13 residues. The germline gives CDR1 MNHEY, CDR2 SMNVEV (reference sequence). Trimming left V 2 bases short and J 4 bases short, with 8 bases between. CDR3 residues: CASSLEGTYGYTF. The CDR3 DNA reads TGTGCCAGCAGTTTAGAGGGGACCTATGGCTACACCTTC.

The chain links TRBV1 to TRBJ2-3; TRBD2 is the table's D call and was not checked against the DNA. TRBV1 is listed as a pseudogene. The CDR3 is made up of 17 amino acids. The CDR3 DNA is TGCACCAGCAGCCAAGCATCAAGCGGCTACCCGGGAGATACGCAGTATTTT. This gives the protein CTSSQASSGYPGDTQYF.

Comment on this clone: Within the sample, other DNA sequences also encode this same CDR3. This chain links TRBV27 with TRBJ1-5; D gene unclear. This CDR3 contains 12 residues. The germline V and J ends were trimmed by 3 bases and 7 bases, with 7 bases remaining between them. Germline V CDR1 and CDR2: MNHEY, SMNVEV (reference sequence). CDR3 in amino acids: CASSFVGQPQHF. As DNA, the CDR3 is TGTGCCAGCAGTTTCGTCGGACAGCCCCAGCATTTT.

The CDR3: CASTAIDLAQDEAFF. The DNA for the CDR3 is TGTGCCAGCACCGCTATTGATTTGGCGCAGGATGAAGCTTTCTTT. This rearrangement joins TRBV5-6 to TRBJ1-1; D unresolved. Germline V CDR1 and CDR2: SGHDT, YYEEEE. This CDR3 has 15 amino acids. V lost 6 bases and J lost 7, with 22 bases in between.

The rearrangement uses TRBV19 and TRBJ1-1; the match to TRBD1 covers 8 bases. This CDR3 comprises 20 residues. Trimming removed 3 bases from V and 0 bases from J; junction bases left unmatched: 18. Germline-derived CDR1 and CDR2 are LNHDA and SQIVND (reference sequence). The CDR3 DNA sequence: TGTGCCAGTAGTATCCCCCCGCTAGGACAGGGCCGCCTAATGAACACTGAAGCTTTCTTT. This sequence encodes CASSIPPLGQGRLMNTEAFF.

J is TRBJ1-1 and V is TRBV6-5, with D possibly TRBD1 on 5 matching bases. The CDR3 loop spans 13 amino acids. Trimming took off 6 bases at V and 5 bases at J, with 13 bases between the two ends. The germline V gene has CDR1 MNHEY and CDR2 SVGAGI. CDR3 nucleotide sequence: TGTGCCAGCAGCCGCCTAAGGGGAACTGAAGCTTTCTTT. This gives the protein CASSRLRGTEAFF.

J is TRBJ1-1 and V is TRBV4-1; D uncertain. The CDR3 is 15 amino acids. CDR1 is MGHRA and CDR2 is YSYEKL in the germline V gene. Trimming stripped 1 base from V and 5 bases from J, with 14 bases between. The CDR3 is CASSQVLLSGTEAFF. The CDR3 nucleotides read TGCGCCAGCAGCCAAGTCCTCCTGTCGGGGACTGAAGCTTTCTTT.

The chain joins TRBV28 to TRBJ1-2; possible D gene TRBD1, 6 bases. The CDR3 has 15 amino acids. V was trimmed by 5 bases and J by 4 bases, leaving 17 bases between them. Germline CDR1 is MDHEN and CDR2 is SYDVKM. CDR3 DNA sequence: TGTGCCAGCAGTCCGGTGGCGGGGGCAGGCTATGGCTACACCTTC. The encoded protein is CASSPVAGAGYGYTF.

V is TRBV4-3 and J is TRBJ1-2, with D tentatively TRBD1 (6 bases). V was cut by 3 bases and J by 4 bases, with 18 bases left in between. Germline CDR1 LGHNA, CDR2 YSLEER. This CDR3 comprises 16 residues. The CDR3 sequence is CASSHGKAGRGYGYTF. DNA for the CDR3: TGCGCCAGCAGCCATGGGAAGGCAGGCAGGGGCTATGGCTACACCTTC.

This clone turned up a few times. V and J are TRBV3-1 (or the pseudogene TRBV3-2) and TRBJ1-2, with D possibly being TRBD1 (5 bases). Germline CDR1 and CDR2: LGHDT and YNNKEL (reference sequence). The CDR3 is 15 residues long. Trimming cost V 4 bases and J 5 bases, with 17 bases left between them. CDR3: CASSRGWDGHYGYTF. The DNA of the CDR3 is TGTGCCAGCAGCCGAGGCTGGGACGGGCATTATGGCTACACCTTC.

V is TRBV24-1 and J is TRBJ1-1; D possibly corresponds to TRBD1 (5 bases). The CDR3 covers 16 residues. Per germline, CDR1 KGHDR and CDR2 SFDVKD. Trimming pared 7 bases from V and 4 bases from J, leaving 21 bases between. In DNA, the CDR3 is TGTGCCACCAGGACTGGGCGGGGGGTAATAGGCACTGAAGCTTTCTTT. It codes for CATRTGRGVIGTEAFF.

This clone was seen a single time. V and J are TRBV6-5 and TRBJ1-1, with TRBD1 matching over 7 bases. V lost 5 bases, J lost 4 bases, and 4 bases stayed unmatched. Germline CDR1 is MNHEY and CDR2 is SVGAGI. CDR3 length equals 13 residues. CDR3 nucleotide sequence: TGTGCCAGCAGTAGACAGGGTCGCACTGAAGCTTTCTTT. Translated: CASSRQGRTEAFF.

V usage is TRBV5-4 and J usage is TRBJ2-5, with D perhaps matching TRBD2 (5 bases). V was pared by 2 bases and J by 2 bases, with 16 bases between. CDR3 length equals 16 residues. The V gene's germline CDR1 is SGHNT and CDR2 YYREEE (reference sequence). The CDR3 sequence is CASSLIEGFGQETQYF. The CDR3 nucleotides read TGTGCCAGCAGCTTAATTGAGGGATTTGGACAAGAGACCCAGTACTTC.

The sample holds a few counts of this clone. The rearrangement links TRBV5-1 to TRBJ2-7, with a possible D match to TRBD1 (5 bases). The CDR3 runs to 13 residues. CDR1 and CDR2 from the germline V gene are SGHRS and YFSETQ. Trimming shortened V by 1 base and J by 3 bases, and 8 bases separated the two germline ends. The CDR3 protein is CASSLSDNYEQYF. As DNA, the CDR3 is TGCGCCAGCAGCTTGTCGGACAACTACGAGCAGTACTTC. Complete variable domain (other parts from reference TRBV5-1 and TRBJ2-7): KAGVTQTPRYLIKTRGQQVTLSCSPISGHRSVSWYQQTPGQGLQFLFEYFSETQRNKGNFPGRFSGRQFSNSRSEMNVSTLELGDSALYLCASSLSDNYEQYFGPGTRLTVT.

This chain joins TRBV9 and TRBJ1-6, with 9 positions matching TRBD1. From germline, CDR1 is SGDLS and CDR2 YYNGEE. V dropped 3 bases and J dropped 0; count of bases not matched to a gene: 4. The length of the CDR3 is 17 residues. CDR3 DNA: TGTGCCAGCAGCGGGACAGGGGAGAGCTCCTATAATTCACCCCTCCACTTT. This gives the protein CASSGTGESSYNSPLHF.

The chain uses TRBV7-3 and TRBJ2-2; perhaps TRBD2 as D (7 bases). CDR3 length equals 17 residues. Between the trimmed V and J ends, which lost 3 bases and 4 bases, there was a span of 18 bases. Germline V gene sequence: CDR1 SGHTA, CDR2 FQGTGA. The CDR3 reads CASSLDAGATSTGELFF. The DNA of the CDR3 is TGTGCCAGCAGCTTGGACGCGGGGGCGACGAGCACCGGGGAGCTGTTTTTT.

This chain uses TRBV5-1 with TRBJ1-1; 8 positions match TRBD1. The CDR3 has 14 residues. V lost 0 bases, J lost 13 bases, and 11 bases stayed unmatched. Germline-derived CDR1 and CDR2 are SGHRS and YFSETQ. The CDR3: CASSLGTGSQGVFF. CDR3 nucleotide sequence: TGCGCCAGCAGCTTGGGGACAGGGTCCCAGGGGGTTTTCTTT. Based on the CDR3 plus reference TRBV5-1 and TRBJ1-1, the full variable domain is KAGVTQTPRYLIKTRGQQVTLSCSPISGHRSVSWYQQTPGQGLQFLFEYFSETQRNKGNFPGRFSGRQFSNSRSEMNVSTLELGDSALYLCASSLGTGSQGVFFGQGTRLTVV.

V usage is TRBV19 and J usage is TRBJ1-2; TRBD1 aligns across 9 bases. Germline V gene data show CDR1 as LNHDA and CDR2 as SQIVND (reference sequence). Trimming removed 8 bases from V and 8 bases from J; junction bases left unmatched: 9. This CDR3 region has 13 residues. The CDR3 is CASHYRGLRGYTF. The CDR3 coding sequence is TGTGCCAGTCACTACAGGGGGCTGCGGGGCTACACCTTC.

The chain couples TRBV12-3 or TRBV12-4 to TRBJ1-1, with D possibly matching TRBD1 (5 bases). V dropped 4 bases and J dropped 4 bases, with 10 bases sitting between them. The CDR3 loop spans 13 amino acids. The CDR3 DNA reads as TGTGCCAGCAGTTCTGGGGGAGCCACTGAAGCTTTCTTT. Translated, it gives CASSSGGATEAFF.